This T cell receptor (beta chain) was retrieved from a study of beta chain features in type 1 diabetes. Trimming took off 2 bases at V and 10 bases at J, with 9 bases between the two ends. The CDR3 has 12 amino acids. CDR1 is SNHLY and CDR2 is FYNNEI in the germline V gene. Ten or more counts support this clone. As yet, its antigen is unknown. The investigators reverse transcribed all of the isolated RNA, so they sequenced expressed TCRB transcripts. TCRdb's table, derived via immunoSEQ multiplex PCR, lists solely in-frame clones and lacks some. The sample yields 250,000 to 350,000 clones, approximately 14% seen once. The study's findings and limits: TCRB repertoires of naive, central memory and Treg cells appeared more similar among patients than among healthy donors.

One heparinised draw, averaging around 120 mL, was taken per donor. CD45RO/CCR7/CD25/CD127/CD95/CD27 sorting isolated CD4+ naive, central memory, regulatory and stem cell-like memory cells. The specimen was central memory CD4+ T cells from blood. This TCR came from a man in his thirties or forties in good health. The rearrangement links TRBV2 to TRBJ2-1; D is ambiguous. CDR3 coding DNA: TGTGCCAGCAGTGAACAAGCGTACGAGCAGTTCTTC. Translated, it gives CASSEQAYEQFF.